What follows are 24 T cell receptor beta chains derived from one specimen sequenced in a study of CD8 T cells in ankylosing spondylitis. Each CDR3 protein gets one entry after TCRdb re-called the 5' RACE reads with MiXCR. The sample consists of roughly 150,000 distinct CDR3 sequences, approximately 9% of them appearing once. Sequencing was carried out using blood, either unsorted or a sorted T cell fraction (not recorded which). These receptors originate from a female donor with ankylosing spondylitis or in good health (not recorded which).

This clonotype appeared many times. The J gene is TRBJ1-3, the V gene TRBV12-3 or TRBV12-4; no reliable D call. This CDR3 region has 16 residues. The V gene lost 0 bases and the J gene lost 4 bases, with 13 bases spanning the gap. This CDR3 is CASSLAPGRMGNTIYF. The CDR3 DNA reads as TGTGCCAGCAGTTTAGCCCCTGGACGGATGGGAAACACCATATATTTT.

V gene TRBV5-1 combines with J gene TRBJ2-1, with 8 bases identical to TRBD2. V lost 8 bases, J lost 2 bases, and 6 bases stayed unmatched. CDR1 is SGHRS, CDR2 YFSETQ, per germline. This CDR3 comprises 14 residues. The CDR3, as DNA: TGCGCCAGTTCGGATAGCGGGACCTACAATGAGCAGTTCTTC. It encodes CASSDSGTYNEQFF.

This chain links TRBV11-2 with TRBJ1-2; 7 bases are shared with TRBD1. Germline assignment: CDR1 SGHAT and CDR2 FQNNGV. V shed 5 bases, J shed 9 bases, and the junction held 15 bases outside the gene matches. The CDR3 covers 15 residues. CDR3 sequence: CASSPHRGGHDSYTF. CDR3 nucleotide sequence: TGTGCCAGCAGCCCTCACAGGGGAGGGCACGACAGCTACACCTTC.

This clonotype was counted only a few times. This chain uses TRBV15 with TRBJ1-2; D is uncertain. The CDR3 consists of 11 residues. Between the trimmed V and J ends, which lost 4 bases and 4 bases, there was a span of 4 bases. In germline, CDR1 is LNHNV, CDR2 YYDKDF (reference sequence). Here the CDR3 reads CATSKSYGYTF. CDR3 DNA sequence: TGTGCCACCAGCAAAAGCTATGGCTACACCTTC. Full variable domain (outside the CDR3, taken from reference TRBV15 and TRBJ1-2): DAMVIQNPRYQVTQFGKPVTLSCSQTLNHNVMYWYQQKSSQAPKLLFHYYDKDFNNEADTPDNFQSRRPNTSFCFLDIRSPGLGDTAMYLCATSKSYGYTFGSGTRLTVV.

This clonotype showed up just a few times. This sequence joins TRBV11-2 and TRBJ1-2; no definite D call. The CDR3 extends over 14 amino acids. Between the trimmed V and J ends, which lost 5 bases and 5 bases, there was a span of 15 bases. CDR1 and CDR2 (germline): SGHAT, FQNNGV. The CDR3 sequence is CASSPTPLAYGYTF. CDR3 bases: TGTGCCAGCAGCCCTACACCCCTGGCATATGGCTACACCTTC.

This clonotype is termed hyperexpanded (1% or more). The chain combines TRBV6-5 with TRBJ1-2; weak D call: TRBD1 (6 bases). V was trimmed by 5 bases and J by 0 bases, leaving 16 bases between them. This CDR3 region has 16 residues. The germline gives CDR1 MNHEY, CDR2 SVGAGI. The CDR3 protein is CASSPVTGTPNYGYTF. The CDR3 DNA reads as TGTGCCAGCAGTCCCGTAACAGGGACTCCTAACTATGGCTACACCTTC.

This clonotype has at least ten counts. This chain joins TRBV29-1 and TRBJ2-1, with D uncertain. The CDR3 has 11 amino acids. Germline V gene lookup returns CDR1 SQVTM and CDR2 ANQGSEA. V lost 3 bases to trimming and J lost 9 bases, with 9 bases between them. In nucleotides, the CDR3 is TGCAGCGTTGAGAGCCCGAGTGAGCAGTTCTTC. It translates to CSVESPSEQFF.

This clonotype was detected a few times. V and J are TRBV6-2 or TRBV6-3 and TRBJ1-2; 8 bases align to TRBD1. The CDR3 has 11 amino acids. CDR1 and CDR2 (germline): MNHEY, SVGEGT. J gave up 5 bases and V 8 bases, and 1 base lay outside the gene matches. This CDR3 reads CASRTGYGYTF. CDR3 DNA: TGTGCCAGCCGGACAGGGTATGGCTACACCTTC.

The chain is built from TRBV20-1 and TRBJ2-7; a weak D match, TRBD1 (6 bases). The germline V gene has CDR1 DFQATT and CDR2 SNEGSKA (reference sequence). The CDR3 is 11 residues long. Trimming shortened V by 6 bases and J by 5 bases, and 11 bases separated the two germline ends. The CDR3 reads CSARPGDEQYF. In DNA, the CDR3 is TGCAGTGCCCGGCCAGGGGACGAGCAGTACTTC.

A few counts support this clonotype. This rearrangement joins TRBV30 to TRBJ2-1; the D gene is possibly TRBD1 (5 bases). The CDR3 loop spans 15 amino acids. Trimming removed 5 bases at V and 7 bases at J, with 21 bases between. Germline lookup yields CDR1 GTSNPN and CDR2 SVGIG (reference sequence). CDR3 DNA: TGTGCCTGGGGCAGGGCCAGTCATTTTTTTAATGAGCAGTTCTTC. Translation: CAWGRASHFFNEQFF.

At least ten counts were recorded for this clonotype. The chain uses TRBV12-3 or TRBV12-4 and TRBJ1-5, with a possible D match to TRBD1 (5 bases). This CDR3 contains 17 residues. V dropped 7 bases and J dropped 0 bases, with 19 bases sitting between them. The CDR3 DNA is TGTGCCAGCAACCTCGAGACAGCCGTTTATAGCAATCAGCCCCAGCATTTT. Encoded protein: CASNLETAVYSNQPQHF.

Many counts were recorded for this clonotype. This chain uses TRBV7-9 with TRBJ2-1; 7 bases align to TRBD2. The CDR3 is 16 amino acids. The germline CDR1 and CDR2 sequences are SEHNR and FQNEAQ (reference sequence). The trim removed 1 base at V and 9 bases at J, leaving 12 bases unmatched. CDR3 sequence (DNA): TGTGCCAGCAGCTTAGGGGCGGGGGACCTCCAGGGTGAGCAGTTCTTC. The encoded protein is CASSLGAGDLQGEQFF.

CDR3 nucleotide sequence: TGCGCCAGCAGCCAAGCACTAGCGGGCGACTTTAATGAGCAGTTCTTC. Protein: CASSQALAGDFNEQFF. This sequence joins TRBV4-3 and TRBJ2-1; the match to TRBD2 covers 9 bases. CDR3 length: 16 residues. J was trimmed by 7 bases and V by 1 base; bases with no gene match: 8. Germline-derived CDR1 and CDR2 are LGHNA and YSLEER.

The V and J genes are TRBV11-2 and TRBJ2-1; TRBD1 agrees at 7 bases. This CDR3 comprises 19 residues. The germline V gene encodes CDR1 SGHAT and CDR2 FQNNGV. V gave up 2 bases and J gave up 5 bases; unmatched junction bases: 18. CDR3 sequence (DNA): TGTGCCAGCAGCTTAAACCTACAGGGGATCGATATAGTGGACAATGAGCAGTTCTTC. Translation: CASSLNLQGIDIVDNEQFF.

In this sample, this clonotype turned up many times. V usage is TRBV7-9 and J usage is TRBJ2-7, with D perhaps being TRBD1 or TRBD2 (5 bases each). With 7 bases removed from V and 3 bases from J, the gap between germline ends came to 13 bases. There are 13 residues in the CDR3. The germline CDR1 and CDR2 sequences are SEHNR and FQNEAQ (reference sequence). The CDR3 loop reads CASTRGINYEQYF. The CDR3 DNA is TGTGCCAGCACCCGGGGCATAAACTACGAGCAGTACTTC.

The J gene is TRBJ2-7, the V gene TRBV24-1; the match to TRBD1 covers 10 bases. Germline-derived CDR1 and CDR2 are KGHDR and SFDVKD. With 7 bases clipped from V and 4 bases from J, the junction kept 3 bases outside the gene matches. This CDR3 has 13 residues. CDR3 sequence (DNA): TGTGCCACCAGGGGACAGGGGAAATACGAGCAGTACTTC. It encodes CATRGQGKYEQYF.

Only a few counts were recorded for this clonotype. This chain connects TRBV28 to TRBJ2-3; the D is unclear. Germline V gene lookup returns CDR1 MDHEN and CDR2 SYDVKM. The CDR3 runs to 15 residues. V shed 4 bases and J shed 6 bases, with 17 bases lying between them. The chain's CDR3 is CASSSQAGTSDTQYF. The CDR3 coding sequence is TGTGCCAGCAGTTCCCAGGCAGGCACCTCGGATACGCAGTATTTT. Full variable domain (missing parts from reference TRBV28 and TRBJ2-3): DVKVTQSSRYLVKRTGEKVFLECVQDMDHENMFWYRQDPGLGLRLIYFSYDVKMKEKGDIPEGYSVSREKKERFSLILESASTNQTSMYLCASSSQAGTSDTQYFGPGTRLTVL.

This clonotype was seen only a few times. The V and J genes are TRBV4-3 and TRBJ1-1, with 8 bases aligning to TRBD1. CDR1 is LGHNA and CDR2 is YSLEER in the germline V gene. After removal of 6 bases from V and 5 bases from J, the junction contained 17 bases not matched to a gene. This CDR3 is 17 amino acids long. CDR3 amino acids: CASSPAPGGDFKTEAFF. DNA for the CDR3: TGCGCCAGCAGTCCGGCTCCAGGGGGCGATTTTAAAACTGAAGCTTTCTTT.

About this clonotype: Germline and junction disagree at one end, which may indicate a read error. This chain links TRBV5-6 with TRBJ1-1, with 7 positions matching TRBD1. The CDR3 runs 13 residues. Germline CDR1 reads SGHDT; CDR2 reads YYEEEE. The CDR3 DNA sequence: TGTGCCAGCAGCCCATCGACAGGGCTTGAAGCTATCTTT. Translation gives CASSPSTGLEAIF.

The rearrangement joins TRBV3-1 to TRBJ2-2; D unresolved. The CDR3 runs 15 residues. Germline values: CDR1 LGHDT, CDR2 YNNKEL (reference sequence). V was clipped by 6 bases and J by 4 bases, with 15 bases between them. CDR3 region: CASSLRARSTGELFF. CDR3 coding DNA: TGTGCCAGCAGTCTTCGGGCGAGAAGCACCGGGGAGCTGTTTTTT. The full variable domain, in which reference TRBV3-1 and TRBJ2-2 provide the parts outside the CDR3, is DTAVSQTPKYLVTQMGNDKSIKCEQNLGHDTMYWYKQDSKKFLKIMFSYNNKELIINETVPNRFSPKSPDKAHLNLHINSLELGDSAVYFCASSLRARSTGELFFGEGSRLTVL.

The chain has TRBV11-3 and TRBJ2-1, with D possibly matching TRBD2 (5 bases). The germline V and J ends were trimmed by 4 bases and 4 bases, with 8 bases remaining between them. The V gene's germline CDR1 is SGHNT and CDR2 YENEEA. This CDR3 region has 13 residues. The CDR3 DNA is TGTGCCAGCAGCTCAAAGCGGTACAATGAGCAGTTCTTC. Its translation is CASSSKRYNEQFF.

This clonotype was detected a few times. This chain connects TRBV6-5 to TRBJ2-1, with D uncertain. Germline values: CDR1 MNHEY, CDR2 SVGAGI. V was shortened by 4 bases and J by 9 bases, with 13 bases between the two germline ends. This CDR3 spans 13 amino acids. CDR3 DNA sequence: TGTGCCAGCAGTTCGGGTAAAGTCGGTGAGCAGTTCTTC. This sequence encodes CASSSGKVGEQFF.

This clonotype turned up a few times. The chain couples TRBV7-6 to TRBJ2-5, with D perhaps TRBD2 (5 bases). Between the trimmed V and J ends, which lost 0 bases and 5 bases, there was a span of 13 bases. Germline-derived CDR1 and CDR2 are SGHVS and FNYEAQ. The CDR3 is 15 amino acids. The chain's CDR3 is CASSLAEAPYETQYF. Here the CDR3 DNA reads TGTGCCAGCAGCTTAGCGGAGGCTCCCTATGAGACCCAGTACTTC.

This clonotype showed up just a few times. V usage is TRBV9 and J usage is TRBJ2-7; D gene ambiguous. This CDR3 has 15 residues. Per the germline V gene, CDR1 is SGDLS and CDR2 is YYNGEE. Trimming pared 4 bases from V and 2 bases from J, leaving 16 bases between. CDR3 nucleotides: TGTGCCAGCAGCCCGTCAAGAGGCCAAGCCTACGAGCAGTACTTC. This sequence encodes CASSPSRGQAYEQYF.